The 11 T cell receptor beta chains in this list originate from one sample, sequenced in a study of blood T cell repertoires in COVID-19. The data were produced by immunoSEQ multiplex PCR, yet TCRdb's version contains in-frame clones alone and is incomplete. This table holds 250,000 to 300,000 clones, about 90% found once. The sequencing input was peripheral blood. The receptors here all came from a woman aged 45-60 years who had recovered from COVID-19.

This CDR3 is CASSVTLVEGKEDGYTF. CDR3 DNA: TGTGCCAGCAGCGTCACTCTGGTCGAGGGCAAGGAGGATGGCTACACCTTC. The J gene is TRBJ1-2, the V gene TRBV9; D not resolved. This CDR3 has 17 residues. V lost 2 bases to trimming and J lost 6 bases, with 23 bases between them. Germline V lookup: CDR1 SGDLS, CDR2 YYNGEE.

The CDR3 is CASSYRGLLDEQFF. CDR3 DNA: TGTGCCAGCAGTTACAGGGGGCTCCTGGATGAGCAGTTCTTC. The chain recombines TRBV6-5 with TRBJ2-1, with TRBD1 identical over 7 bases. The CDR3 has 14 residues. V lost 2 bases and J lost 8; bases outside the gene matches: 6. CDR1 MNHEY and CDR2 SVGAGI come from the germline V gene.

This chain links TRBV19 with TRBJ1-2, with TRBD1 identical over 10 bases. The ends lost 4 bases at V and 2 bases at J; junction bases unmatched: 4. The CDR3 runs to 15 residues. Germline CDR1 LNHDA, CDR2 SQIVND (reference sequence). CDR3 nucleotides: TGTGCCAGTAGTAGGCCGGGACAGGGGAACTATGGCTACACCTTC. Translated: CASSRPGQGNYGYTF. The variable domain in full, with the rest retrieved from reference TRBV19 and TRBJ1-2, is DGGITQSPKYLFRKEGQNVTLSCEQNLNHDAMYWYRQDPGQGLRLIYYSQIVNDFQKGDIAEGYSVSREKKESFPLTVTSAQKNPTAFYLCASSRPGQGNYGYTFGSGTRLTVV.

This CDR3 is CASSRPSYEQYF. The CDR3 bases are TGCGCCAGCAGCCGTCCTTCCTACGAGCAGTACTTC. V gene TRBV5-1 combines with J gene TRBJ2-7; D gene ambiguous. V lost 4 bases to trimming and J lost 1 base, with 6 bases between them. The CDR3 length is 12 residues. From germline, CDR1 is SGHRS and CDR2 YFSETQ.

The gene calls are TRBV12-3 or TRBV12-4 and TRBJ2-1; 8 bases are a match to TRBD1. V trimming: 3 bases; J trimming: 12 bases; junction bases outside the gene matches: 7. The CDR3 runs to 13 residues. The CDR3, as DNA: TGTGCCAGCAGTTTGATTAGGACAGGGAGGCAGTTCTTC. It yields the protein CASSLIRTGRQFF.

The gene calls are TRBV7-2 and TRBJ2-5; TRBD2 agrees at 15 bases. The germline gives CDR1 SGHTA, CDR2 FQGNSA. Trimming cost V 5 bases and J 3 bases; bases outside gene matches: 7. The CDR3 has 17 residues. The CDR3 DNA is TGTGCCAGCAGCCCGTGGACTAGCGGGAGGGTGGAAGAGACCCAGTACTTC. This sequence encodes CASSPWTSGRVEETQYF. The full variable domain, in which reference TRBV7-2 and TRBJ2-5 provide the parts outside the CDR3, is GAGVSQSPSNKVTEKGKDVELRCDPISGHTALYWYRQSLGQGLEFLIYFQGNSAPDKSGLPSDRFSAERTGGSVSTLTIQRTQQEDSAVYLCASSPWTSGRVEETQYFGPGTRLLVL.

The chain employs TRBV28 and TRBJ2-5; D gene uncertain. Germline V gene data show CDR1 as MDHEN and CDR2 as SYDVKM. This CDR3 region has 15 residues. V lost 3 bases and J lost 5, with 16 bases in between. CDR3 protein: CASSFVLRVTETQYF. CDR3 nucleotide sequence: TGTGCCAGCAGTTTTGTTCTCCGCGTAACGGAGACCCAGTACTTC.

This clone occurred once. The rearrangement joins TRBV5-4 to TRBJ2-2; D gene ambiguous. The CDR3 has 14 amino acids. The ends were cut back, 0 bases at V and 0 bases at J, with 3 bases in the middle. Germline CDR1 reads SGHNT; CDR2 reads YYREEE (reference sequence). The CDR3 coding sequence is TGTGCCAGCAGCTTGGAGCCGAACACCGGGGAGCTGTTTTTT. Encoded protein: CASSLEPNTGELFF.

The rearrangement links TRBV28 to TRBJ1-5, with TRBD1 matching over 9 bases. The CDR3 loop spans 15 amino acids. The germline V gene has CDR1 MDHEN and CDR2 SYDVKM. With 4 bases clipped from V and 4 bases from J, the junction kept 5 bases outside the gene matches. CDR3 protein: CASSSPGQGNQPQHF. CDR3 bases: TGTGCCAGCAGTTCGCCCGGACAGGGGAATCAGCCCCAGCATTTT. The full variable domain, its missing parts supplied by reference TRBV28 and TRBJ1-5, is DVKVTQSSRYLVKRTGEKVFLECVQDMDHENMFWYRQDPGLGLRLIYFSYDVKMKEKGDIPEGYSVSREKKERFSLILESASTNQTSMYLCASSSPGQGNQPQHFGDGTRLSIL.

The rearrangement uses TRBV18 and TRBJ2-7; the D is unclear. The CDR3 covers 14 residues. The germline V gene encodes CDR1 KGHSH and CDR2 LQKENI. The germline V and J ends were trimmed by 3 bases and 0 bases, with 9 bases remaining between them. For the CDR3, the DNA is TGTGCCAGCTCACCGGTCGTTAGCTCCTACGAGCAGTACTTC. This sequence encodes CASSPVVSSYEQYF.

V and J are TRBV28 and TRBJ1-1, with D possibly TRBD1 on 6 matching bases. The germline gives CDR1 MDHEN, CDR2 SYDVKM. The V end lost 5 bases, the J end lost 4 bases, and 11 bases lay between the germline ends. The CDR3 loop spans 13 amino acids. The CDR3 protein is CASSGGAFTEAFF. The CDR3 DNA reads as TGTGCCAGCAGTGGGGGGGCCTTCACTGAAGCTTTCTTT.